One TCR beta chain is described in this entry. The sample comes from a study of blood T cell repertoires in COVID-19. Study overall: Sources were T cells, B-cell-depleted T cells, or PBMCs; the material itself was cDNA or gDNA.

CDR3 length: 13 amino acids. In germline, CDR1 is GTSNPN, CDR2 SVGIG (reference sequence). The V end lost 0 bases, the J end lost 5 bases, and 11 bases lay between the germline ends. Produced via immunoSEQ multiplex PCR; TCRdb's table is partial and in-frame only. The sample has about 120,000 clones; about nine tenths are singletons. This chain joins TRBV30 and TRBJ2-7, with D perhaps TRBD2 (5 bases). Sample: peripheral blood. This TCR derives from a middle-aged man with acute or convalescent COVID-19. In nucleotides, the CDR3 is TGTGCCTGGAGTGTACTCGGGGTCCACGAGCAGTACTTC. It translates to CAWSVLGVHEQYF.